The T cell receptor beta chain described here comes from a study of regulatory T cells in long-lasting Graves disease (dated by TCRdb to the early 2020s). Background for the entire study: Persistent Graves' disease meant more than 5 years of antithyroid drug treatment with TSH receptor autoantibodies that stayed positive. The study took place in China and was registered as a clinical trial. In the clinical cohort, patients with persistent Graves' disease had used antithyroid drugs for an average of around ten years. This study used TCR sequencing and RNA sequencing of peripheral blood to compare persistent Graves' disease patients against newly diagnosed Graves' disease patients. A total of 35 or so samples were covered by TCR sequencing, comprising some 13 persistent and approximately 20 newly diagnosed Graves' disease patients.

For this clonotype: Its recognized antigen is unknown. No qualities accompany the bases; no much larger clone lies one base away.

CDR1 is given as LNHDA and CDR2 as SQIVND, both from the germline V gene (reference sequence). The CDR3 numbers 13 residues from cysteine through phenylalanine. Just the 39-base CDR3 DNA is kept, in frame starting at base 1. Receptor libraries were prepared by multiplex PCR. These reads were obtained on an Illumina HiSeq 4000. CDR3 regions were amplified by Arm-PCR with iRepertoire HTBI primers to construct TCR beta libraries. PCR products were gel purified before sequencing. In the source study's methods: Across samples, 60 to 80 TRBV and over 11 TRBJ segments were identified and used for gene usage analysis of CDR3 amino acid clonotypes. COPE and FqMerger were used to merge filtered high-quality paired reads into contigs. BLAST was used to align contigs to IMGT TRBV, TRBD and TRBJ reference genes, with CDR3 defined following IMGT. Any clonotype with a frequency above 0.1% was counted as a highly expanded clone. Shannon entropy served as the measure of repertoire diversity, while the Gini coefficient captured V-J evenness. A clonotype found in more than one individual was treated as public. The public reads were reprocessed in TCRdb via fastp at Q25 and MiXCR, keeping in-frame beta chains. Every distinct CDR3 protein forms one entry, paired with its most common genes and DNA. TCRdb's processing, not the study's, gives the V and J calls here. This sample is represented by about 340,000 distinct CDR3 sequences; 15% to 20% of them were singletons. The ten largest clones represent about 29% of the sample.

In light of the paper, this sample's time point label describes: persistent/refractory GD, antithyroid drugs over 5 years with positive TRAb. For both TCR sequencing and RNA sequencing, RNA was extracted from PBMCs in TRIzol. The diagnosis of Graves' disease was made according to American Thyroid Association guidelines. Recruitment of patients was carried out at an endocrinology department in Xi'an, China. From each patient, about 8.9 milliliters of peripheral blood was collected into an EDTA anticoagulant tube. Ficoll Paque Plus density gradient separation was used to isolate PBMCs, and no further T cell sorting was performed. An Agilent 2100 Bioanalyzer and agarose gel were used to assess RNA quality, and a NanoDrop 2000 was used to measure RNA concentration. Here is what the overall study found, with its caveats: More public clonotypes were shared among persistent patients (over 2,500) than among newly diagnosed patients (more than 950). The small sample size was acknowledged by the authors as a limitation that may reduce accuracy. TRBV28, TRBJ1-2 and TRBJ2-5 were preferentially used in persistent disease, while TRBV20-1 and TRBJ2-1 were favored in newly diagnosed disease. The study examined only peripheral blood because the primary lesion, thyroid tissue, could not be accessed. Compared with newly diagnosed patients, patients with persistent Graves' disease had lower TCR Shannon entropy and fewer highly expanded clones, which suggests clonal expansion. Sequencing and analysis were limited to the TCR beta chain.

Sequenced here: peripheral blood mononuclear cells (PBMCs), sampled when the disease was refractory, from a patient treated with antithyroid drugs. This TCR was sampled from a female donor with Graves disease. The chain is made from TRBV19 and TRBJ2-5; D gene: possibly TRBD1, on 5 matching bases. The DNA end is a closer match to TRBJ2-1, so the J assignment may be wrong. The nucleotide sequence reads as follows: TGTGCCAGTAGTATAGCCAGGGCCAATGAGCAGTTCTTC. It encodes CASSIARANEQFF.